A few counts support the clone carrying this T cell receptor (beta chain). Its specificity is not known. The CDR3 regions of TCR beta were amplified from RNA transcripts. First-round RT-PCR of the TCR CDR3 relied on the HTBI primer set. In TCRdb, the multiplex PCR reads were re-called with MiXCR into one record per CDR3 protein. This sample has around 720,000 distinct CDR3 sequences; approximately 40% occur once, and the top ten carry roughly 30%. This entry belongs to a study of T cells in Graves' hyperthyroidism and ophthalmopathy. Across the study: Specimen type is peripheral blood, collected at initial diagnosis prior to any treatment.

A patient was excluded if there was uncontrolled infection, other autoimmune disease, pregnancy or lactation. Trimming took 0 bases from V and 4 from J; bases not matched to a gene: 7. The CDR3 sequence is 16 residues long. Per germline, CDR1 SGHRS and CDR2 YFSETQ. Findings of the study overall: Model output signaled ophthalmopathy a median roughly 6 months ahead of onset.

Sample: blood. The TCR was taken from a woman in her 40s with Graves' hyperthyroidism. This chain connects TRBV5-1 to TRBJ1-3, with 7 bases aligning to TRBD1. CDR3 nucleotide sequence: TGCGCCAGCAGCTTGGCCGGCTCAGGGGGAGGAAACACCATATATTTT. Its protein product is CASSLAGSGGGNTIYF.